In its sample, the clone carrying this T cell receptor beta chain was seen a few times. The sample is drawn from a study of cytomegalovirus exposure and HLA in healthy donors. Study as a whole: In terms of ancestry, the Caucasian-associated cluster contained about 80% of the roughly 400 genotyped donors.

V was clipped by 4 bases and J by 7 bases, with 11 bases between them. CDR3 length equals 14 residues. Germline CDR1 MNHEY, CDR2 SVGAGI. Donors were ostensibly healthy at sampling, although undocumented immune exposures were probable. A multiplex PCR was run with 60 Vbeta primers and 13 Jbeta primers. Libraries were prepared by immunoSEQ multiplex PCR; TCRdb keeps only in-frame clonotypes and omits some of them. Among around 190,000 clones listed, more than 70% were seen once. The sample was PBMCs. The receptor was isolated from a man aged 25 to 40 in good health and CMV-seropositive. This chain uses TRBV6-5 with TRBJ1-6, with D perhaps TRBD1 (5 bases). CDR3 amino acids: CASSLDTPNSPLHF. The DNA for the CDR3 is TGTGCCAGCAGTTTGGACACACCAAATTCACCCCTCCACTTT.